The TCR beta chain under discussion was sequenced for a study of blood T cell repertoires in COVID-19. Turning to the study itself: Acute and convalescent COVID-19 samples came from the United States, Italy and Spain. The cDNA or gDNA used as material had been derived from T cells, B-cell-depleted T cells, or PBMCs.

In the authors' methods: Estimation of nucleated cell counts relied on the amplification of reference gene primers. Only in-frame clones appear in the TCRdb table, and some are missing; sequencing was by immunoSEQ multiplex PCR. D and trimming come from the DNA, and the V and J calls and clone size come from that table. Of roughly 150,000 clones detected, around 73% appear once; the ten largest clones hold about 10%. The sample taken for sequencing was peripheral blood. The clonotype originates from a man aged 55 to 70 who had recovered from COVID-19.

The chain's CDR3 is CASTVGQGIDEQFF. The CDR3 DNA is TGCGCCAGCACCGTGGGACAGGGGATCGATGAGCAGTTCTTC. V gene TRBV5-1 combines with J gene TRBJ2-1; TRBD1 matches 10 bases. With 6 bases clipped from V and 8 bases from J, the junction kept 8 bases outside the gene matches. CDR1 is SGHRS, CDR2 YFSETQ, per germline. The CDR3 runs to 14 residues. Complete variable domain (other parts from reference TRBV5-1 and TRBJ2-1): KAGVTQTPRYLIKTRGQQVTLSCSPISGHRSVSWYQQTPGQGLQFLFEYFSETQRNKGNFPGRFSGRQFSNSRSEMNVSTLELGDSALYLCASTVGQGIDEQFFGPGTRLTVL.